A single sample is the source of the 30 T cell receptor beta chains below, sequenced in a study of shared clonotypes between healthy human individuals. Sequencing was performed with immunoSEQ multiplex PCR; in TCRdb, only in-frame clones are kept and a portion is missing. The data hold around 2,000,000 clones, with approximately 94% observed a single time. Terminally differentiated effector memory CD45RA+ cells were excluded by CCR7 positive selection of CD45RO-negative cells. The material sequenced was naive CD8+ T cells from PBMCs. These receptors were taken from a man between 18 and 35 years old in good health. Some clones in this sample may be carry-over from other donors' samples.

This chain links TRBV28 with TRBJ1-2, with D unresolved. Between the trimmed V and J ends, which lost 5 bases and 6 bases, there was a span of 10 bases. This CDR3 has 12 residues. Germline V gives CDR1 MDHEN, CDR2 SYDVKM. CDR3 nucleotide sequence: TGTGCCAGCAGTCAACTTAAGAATGGCTACACCTTC. This codes for CASSQLKNGYTF.

The chain combines TRBV4-1 with TRBJ2-3, with a weak D call TRBD1 (6 bases). V lost 1 base, J lost 1 base, and 21 bases lay in between. CDR3 length: 19 residues. Germline V gene lookup returns CDR1 MGHRA and CDR2 YSYEKL. CDR3 sequence: CASSQATYEQGAGTDTQYF. The DNA for the CDR3 is TGCGCCAGCAGCCAAGCCACGTATGAACAGGGAGCGGGCACAGATACGCAGTATTTT.

On this clone itself: It is unclear where the CDR3 begins or ends on the DNA, so no DNA is shown, and the CDR3 is as TCRdb lists it. This chain joins TRBV30 and TRBJ2-7; the DNA was not used to check the table's D call, TRBD1. The CDR3 is 16 residues long, ends included. Germline CDR1 reads GTSNPN; CDR2 reads SVGIG (reference sequence). CDR3 protein: CAWGPGTGVGSGIGYF.

V and J are TRBV29-1 and TRBJ2-7; D is perhaps TRBD1 (5 bases). The V end was cut by 8 bases, the J end by 0 bases, with 11 bases between. The length of the CDR3 is 12 residues. Per germline, CDR1 SQVTM and CDR2 ANQGSEA. This CDR3 is CSTAQGSYEQYF. DNA for the CDR3: TGCAGCACCGCGCAGGGCTCCTACGAGCAGTACTTC.

The CDR3 loop is CASSPRGQGVLAGEDTGELFF. Here the CDR3 DNA reads TGTGCCAGCAGCCCTAGGGGGCAGGGAGTACTAGCGGGAGAAGACACCGGGGAGCTGTTTTTT. This sequence joins TRBV28 and TRBJ2-2, with 11 bases fitting TRBD2. V lost 6 bases, J lost 3 bases, and 21 bases stayed unmatched. There are 21 residues in the CDR3. In germline, CDR1 is MDHEN, CDR2 SYDVKM.

This clone was observed once. The chain joins TRBV28 to TRBJ2-1; 7 bases are shared with TRBD1. J gave up 11 bases and V 5 bases, and 18 bases lay outside the gene matches. Germline V gene sequence: CDR1 MDHEN, CDR2 SYDVKM. CDR3 length: 16 residues. In nucleotides, the CDR3 is TGTGCCAGCAGTCCTATCAGGGGGACCCAGTCCCCTCAGCAGTTCTTC. Its protein is CASSPIRGTQSPQQFF.

The chain carries TRBV28 and TRBJ2-2, with unresolved D. The germline V and J ends were trimmed by 5 bases and 0 bases, with 10 bases remaining between them. From germline, CDR1 is MDHEN and CDR2 SYDVKM. CDR3 size: 15 residues. CDR3: CASSPLAPNTGELFF. The DNA of the CDR3 is TGTGCCAGCAGTCCTCTCGCGCCGAACACCGGGGAGCTGTTTTTT.

The V gene is TRBV7-8, the J gene TRBJ2-1; 7 bases agree with TRBD2. The ends lost 5 bases at V and 8 bases at J; junction bases unmatched: 15. The CDR3 runs 16 residues. The germline V gene has CDR1 SGHVS and CDR2 FQNEAQ. The CDR3 coding sequence is TGTGCCAGCAGCCCTCGACTAGCTGGGTATTTTCATGAGCAGTTCTTC. Protein product: CASSPRLAGYFHEQFF.

The CDR3 region has the DNA TGTGCCAGCAGCCCCAATGGGGGGCGGTTTCAGCCCCAGCATTTT. Translating gives CASSPNGGRFQPQHF. The rearrangement uses TRBV5-6 and TRBJ1-5, with a tentative D call TRBD1 (6 bases). Trimming took off 4 bases at V and 6 bases at J, with 17 bases between the two ends. The CDR3 contains 15 residues. The germline gives CDR1 SGHDT, CDR2 YYEEEE.

This chain links TRBV18 with TRBJ2-3; 10 bases align to TRBD1. Trimming took 6 bases from V and 4 from J; bases not matched to a gene: 4. The germline gives CDR1 KGHSH, CDR2 LQKENI. This CDR3 spans 14 amino acids. DNA of the CDR3: TGTGCCAGCTCTCGGACAGGGGGTCCAGATACGCAGTATTTT. This translates into CASSRTGGPDTQYF.

This clone was detected once. The V gene is TRBV6-5, the J gene TRBJ2-2, with 8 positions matching TRBD1. The J segment lost 2 bases and the V segment lost 6 bases, leaving 5 bases of the junction unmatched. The germline V gene encodes CDR1 MNHEY and CDR2 SVGAGI. The CDR3 totals 15 residues. In nucleotides, the CDR3 is TGTGCCAGCAGCGACAGGGGTCCTAACACCGGGGAGCTGTTTTTT. Amino acids: CASSDRGPNTGELFF.

J is TRBJ2-7 and V is TRBV28; 8 nucleotides align to TRBD1. The J segment lost 2 bases and the V segment lost 2 bases, leaving 5 bases of the junction unmatched. This CDR3 is 15 amino acids long. CDR1 is MDHEN and CDR2 is SYDVKM in the germline V gene. The CDR3: CASSLLGQATYEQYF. Here the CDR3 DNA reads TGTGCCAGCAGTTTACTGGGACAGGCGACCTACGAGCAGTACTTC. The variable domain in full, completed from reference TRBV28 and TRBJ2-7, reads DVKVTQSSRYLVKRTGEKVFLECVQDMDHENMFWYRQDPGLGLRLIYFSYDVKMKEKGDIPEGYSVSREKKERFSLILESASTNQTSMYLCASSLLGQATYEQYFGPGTRLTVT.

This clone has only one observation. This chain uses TRBV29-1 with TRBJ2-5, with 7 bases aligning to TRBD1. The DNA end favors TRBJ2-7, so the J call may be wrong. This CDR3 comprises 12 residues. The germline CDR1 and CDR2 sequences are SQVTM and ANQGSEA. The CDR3 sequence is CSVVDGTAEQYF. In DNA form, the CDR3 reads TGCAGCGTTGTAGATGGGACAGCCGAGCAGTACTTC.

This clone was detected only once. The chain recombines TRBV4-1 with TRBJ2-7, with 12 bases fitting TRBD2. Germline values: CDR1 MGHRA, CDR2 YSYEKL. The V and J ends lost 4 bases and 5 bases, in that order; junction bases with no gene match: 12. This CDR3 spans 17 amino acids. CDR3 nucleotide sequence: TGCGCCAGCAGCCTGGACCCTAGCGGGAGGGGTGGCCACGAGCAGTACTTC. Protein: CASSLDPSGRGGHEQYF.

V and J are TRBV19 and TRBJ2-4, with D possibly being TRBD1 (5 bases). The CDR3 runs 14 residues. The germline gives CDR1 LNHDA, CDR2 SQIVND (reference sequence). The V end lost 4 bases, the J end lost 2 bases, and 9 bases lay between the germline ends. CDR3: CASSKGASKNIQYF. CDR3 DNA sequence: TGTGCCAGTAGTAAAGGGGCCTCCAAAAACATTCAGTACTTC.

This chain joins TRBV6-5 and TRBJ2-1, with D unclear. This CDR3 comprises 15 residues. With 4 bases removed from V and 0 bases from J, the gap between germline ends came to 10 bases. The V gene's germline CDR1 is MNHEY and CDR2 SVGAGI. CDR3 nucleotide sequence: TGTGCCAGCAGTTCAGTCAGGAGCTCCTACAATGAGCAGTTCTTC. Protein product: CASSSVRSSYNEQFF.

J is TRBJ1-2 and V is TRBV5-4; the D gene is possibly TRBD1 (5 bases). V was shortened by 4 bases and J by 10 bases, with 14 bases between the two germline ends. Germline CDR1 and CDR2: SGHNT and YYREEE (reference sequence). The CDR3 spans 12 residues. CDR3 nucleotide sequence: TGTGCCAGCAGCCAACCGGGGGGAAACTACACCTTC. It yields the protein CASSQPGGNYTF.

The rearrangement links TRBV9 to TRBJ2-1; D is ambiguous. The CDR3 consists of 12 residues. Germline V gene data show CDR1 as SGDLS and CDR2 as YYNGEE. Trimming cost V 6 bases and J 7 bases, with 11 bases left between them. The chain's CDR3 is CASNNIRNEQFF. The CDR3 nucleotides read TGTGCCAGCAATAATATACGTAATGAGCAGTTCTTC.

The V call is TRBV28, the J call TRBJ2-7, with 7 bases aligning to TRBD1. The CDR3 sequence is 11 residues long. Germline V CDR1 and CDR2: MDHEN, SYDVKM. V lost 7 bases and J lost 6; bases outside the gene matches: 3. CDR3 protein: CASTNRGEQYF. In nucleotides, the CDR3 is TGTGCCAGCACAAACAGGGGCGAGCAGTACTTC.

A note on this clone: The sample holds other DNA sequences that translate to the same CDR3. The genes are TRBV5-6 and TRBJ1-3; possibly TRBD1 for D (5 bases). Germline CDR1 SGHDT, CDR2 YYEEEE. CDR3 length: 14 residues. Deletions cut 0 bases from V and 2 bases from J, with 6 bases between. The CDR3 here is CASSLAGAGNTIYF. The CDR3 coding sequence is TGTGCCAGCAGCTTGGCGGGGGCTGGAAACACCATATATTTT.

The gene calls are TRBV4-3 and TRBJ2-2, with D unclear. Trimming pared 4 bases from V and 1 base from J, leaving 13 bases between. Germline V CDR1 and CDR2: LGHNA, YSLEER. The CDR3 is 16 amino acids. DNA of the CDR3: TGCGCCAGCAGCCCTCTTACCGGCAGGAACACCGGGGAGCTGTTTTTT. This codes for CASSPLTGRNTGELFF.

The V gene is TRBV11-2, the J gene TRBJ2-7; D is unresolved. The V gene's germline CDR1 is SGHAT and CDR2 FQNNGV. Trimming stripped 9 bases from V and 2 bases from J, with 14 bases between. There are 13 residues in the CDR3. The CDR3 DNA sequence: TGTGCCAGTGCCGGGCAAAAGACCTACGAGCAGTACTTC. Protein product: CASAGQKTYEQYF.

Concerning this clone itself: Its ends do not fully match the called genes, so a read error is possible. The J gene is TRBJ1-2, the V gene TRBV13; D is perhaps TRBD1 (5 bases). Germline CDR1 reads PRHDT; CDR2 reads FYEKMQ (reference sequence). The CDR3 contains 16 residues. The CDR3 protein is CASSPFAGTGNSGYTF. For the CDR3, the DNA is TGTGCCAGCAGCCCCTTCGCCGGGACGGGGAACTCTGGCTACACCTTC.

The rearrangement joins TRBV27 to TRBJ2-7; TRBD2 matches 7 bases. Germline V gene sequence: CDR1 MNHEY, CDR2 SMNVEV (reference sequence). V was clipped by 5 bases and J by 4 bases; unmatched bases: 8. The CDR3 spans 14 residues. The CDR3 DNA reads as TGTGCCAGCAGTCCCGTCCAGGGAGGGTACGAGCAGTACTTC. Protein sequence: CASSPVQGGYEQYF.

The chain couples TRBV5-6 to TRBJ1-4, with 7 bases that match TRBD1. This CDR3 is 16 amino acids long. V shed 3 bases, J shed 2 bases, and the junction held 7 bases outside the gene matches. CDR1 and CDR2 from the germline V gene are SGHDT and YYEEEE. This CDR3 is CASSSIYRGTNEKLFF. In nucleotides, the CDR3 is TGTGCCAGCAGCTCAATTTACAGGGGCACTAATGAAAAACTGTTTTTT. Looking up the rest from reference TRBV5-6 and TRBJ1-4 gives the full variable domain: DAGVTQSPTHLIKTRGQQVTLRCSPKSGHDTVSWYQQALGQGPQFIFQYYEEEERQRGNFPDRFSGHQFPNYSSELNVNALLLGDSALYLCASSSIYRGTNEKLFFGSGTQLSVL.

The rearrangement joins TRBV6-5 to TRBJ2-2; D is ambiguous. Germline lookup yields CDR1 MNHEY and CDR2 SVGAGI. This CDR3 contains 16 residues. V lost 4 bases, J lost 6 bases, and 18 bases lay in between. The CDR3 bases are TGTGCCAGCAGTTGCGGTTCATGTTCCGTGCCCGGGGAGCTGTTTTTT. Amino acid sequence: CASSCGSCSVPGELFF.

The rearrangement uses TRBV7-3 and TRBJ2-2, with 8 bases matching TRBD2. Trimming at V came to 5 bases and at J to 2 bases, leaving 4 bases not matched to a gene. CDR1 is SGHTA, CDR2 FQGTGA, per germline. This CDR3 is built from 15 residues. The CDR3 DNA is TGTGCCAGCAGCGTACTAGCGGCAAACACCGGGGAGCTGTTTTTT. Its translation is CASSVLAANTGELFF. Looking up the rest from reference TRBV7-3 and TRBJ2-2 gives the full variable domain: GAGVSQTPSNKVTEKGKYVELRCDPISGHTALYWYRQSLGQGPEFLIYFQGTGAADDSGLPNDRFFAVRPEGSVSTLKIQRTERGDSAVYLCASSVLAANTGELFFGEGSRLTVL.

The chain uses TRBV4-1 and TRBJ2-1; 12 nucleotides align to TRBD2. Trimming removed 6 bases from V and 8 bases from J; junction bases left unmatched: 5. Germline CDR1 MGHRA, CDR2 YSYEKL. The CDR3 consists of 14 residues. The CDR3, as DNA: TGCGCCAGCAGTTACCTAGCGGGAGGGGATGAGCAGTTCTTC. Translation gives CASSYLAGGDEQFF.

The chain is built from TRBV5-5 and TRBJ2-1; D might be TRBD1 (5 bases). Per germline, CDR1 SGHKS and CDR2 YYEKEE (reference sequence). The CDR3 consists of 16 residues. Trimming took off 4 bases at V and 4 bases at J, with 18 bases between the two ends. Written as DNA, the CDR3 is TGTGCCAGCAGCAAGGCGGTCAGGGATACATACAATGAGCAGTTCTTC. As protein: CASSKAVRDTYNEQFF. Looking up the rest from reference TRBV5-5 and TRBJ2-1 gives the full variable domain: DAGVTQSPTHLIKTRGQQVTLRCSPISGHKSVSWYQQVLGQGPQFIFQYYEKEERGRGNFPDRFSARQFPNYSSELNVNALLLGDSALYLCASSKAVRDTYNEQFFGPGTRLTVL.

The J gene is TRBJ2-2, the V gene TRBV4-3, with 9 bases matching TRBD1. Germline assignment: CDR1 LGHNA and CDR2 YSLEER. With V trimmed by 3 bases and J by 9 bases, 5 bases remained unmatched. The CDR3 loop spans 14 amino acids. The CDR3 nucleotides are TGCGCCAGCAGCCAGGGGACAGGGCGGCGGGAGCTGTTTTTT. This translates into CASSQGTGRRELFF.